A selection of T cell receptor beta chains follows, all from one sample in a study of cytomegalovirus exposure and HLA in healthy donors. TCRdb's copy holds only in-frame clones and misses some; the assay was immunoSEQ multiplex PCR. The sample contains roughly 150,000 clones, approximately 73% of which appear only once. Sequencing input: PBMCs. The receptors come from a woman aged 18-35 years in good health and CMV-seropositive. The CDR3 runs from the conserved cysteine through the conserved F or W. The order of the fields is clone size, V gene, D gene, J gene, CDR3 DNA, CDR3 protein. A D gene is named only where the DNA matches it firmly. For some rows the clone size is stated as once, few or many, or as a class when expanded; others skip it.

clone_size: .
v_call: TRBV4-3
d_call: TRBD1
j_call: TRBJ2-7
cdr3_nt: TGCGCCAGCAGCCAAGACCCCGGCAGGGGGCCGACCTACGAGCAGTACTTC
cdr3_aa: CASSQDPGRGPTYEQYF

clone_size: .
v_call: TRBV6-6
d_call: TRBD1
j_call: TRBJ2-7
cdr3_nt: TGTGCCAGCACCCCGGGACAGGTGAGCTCCTACGAGCAGTACTTC
cdr3_aa: CASTPGQVSSYEQYF

clone_size: once
v_call: TRBV6-5
d_call: .
j_call: TRBJ2-3
cdr3_nt: TGTGCCAGCAGTCGAATAGCAACAGATACGCAGTATTTT
cdr3_aa: CASSRIATDTQYF

clone_size: .
v_call: TRBV7-9
d_call: TRBD2
j_call: TRBJ2-5
cdr3_nt: TGTGCCAGCAGCTACAGCGGGGGGGGAAAAGAGACCCAGTACTTC
cdr3_aa: CASSYSGGGKETQYF

clone_size: .
v_call: TRBV25-1
d_call: .
j_call: TRBJ1-1
cdr3_nt: TGTGCCAGCAGTGGACGGGAGGGCAGCGATTTCACTGAAGCTTTCTTT
cdr3_aa: CASSGREGSDFTEAFF

clone_size: .
v_call: TRBV4-1
d_call: .
j_call: TRBJ1-1
cdr3_nt: TGCGCCAGCAGCCAGGGAGGGTCGGGTACTGAAGCTTTCTTT
cdr3_aa: CASSQGGSGTEAFF

clone_size: .
v_call: TRBV19
d_call: .
j_call: TRBJ2-2
cdr3_nt: TGTGCCAGTAGGTGGGGCCCCGGGGAGCTGTTTTTT
cdr3_aa: CASRWGPGELFF

clone_size: .
v_call: TRBV27
d_call: TRBD2
j_call: TRBJ2-1
cdr3_nt: TGTGCCAGCAGTTTTGATTCTAGCGGATACAATGAGCAGTTCTTC
cdr3_aa: CASSFDSSGYNEQFF

clone_size: .
v_call: TRBV2
d_call: .
j_call: TRBJ2-7
cdr3_nt: TGTGCCAGCAGGGCAGGGTCTACCTACGAGCAGTACTTC
cdr3_aa: CASRAGSTYEQYF

clone_size: .
v_call: TRBV19
d_call: TRBD1
j_call: TRBJ1-2
cdr3_nt: TGTGCCGGACAGGGGAGGGCTGGCTACACCTTC
cdr3_aa: CAGQGRAGYTF

clone_size: .
v_call: TRBV10-3
d_call: TRBD1
j_call: TRBJ1-2
cdr3_nt: TGTGCCATCAACCCGGGACAGGGTTATCGAGACTATGGCTACACCTTC
cdr3_aa: CAINPGQGYRDYGYTF

clone_size: .
v_call: TRBV5-5
d_call: TRBD1
j_call: TRBJ1-1
cdr3_nt: TGTGCCACCGCAGGGGGCGCGAACACTGAAGCTTTCTTT
cdr3_aa: CATAGGANTEAFF

clone_size: .
v_call: TRBV9
d_call: .
j_call: TRBJ1-6
cdr3_nt: TGTGCCAGCAGCGTAGACGCCACGGGCTCCTATAATTCACCCCTCCACTTT
cdr3_aa: CASSVDATGSYNSPLHF

clone_size: .
v_call: TRBV27
d_call: .
j_call: TRBJ2-7
cdr3_nt: TGTGCCAGCCTAACCAAAACAGGGACCGTGCTGGGGCAGTACTTC
cdr3_aa: CASLTKTGTVLGQYF

clone_size: .
v_call: TRBV9
d_call: .
j_call: TRBJ1-1
cdr3_nt: TGTGCCAGCAGCGTAGCCGGGACTGGGACTGAAGCTTTCTTT
cdr3_aa: CASSVAGTGTEAFF

clone_size: .
v_call: TRBV7-2
d_call: .
j_call: TRBJ1-1
cdr3_nt: TGTGCCGGGGGGACGGGGAACACTGAAGCTTTCTTT
cdr3_aa: CAGGTGNTEAFF

clone_size: once
v_call: TRBV19
d_call: .
j_call: TRBJ1-1
cdr3_nt: TGTGCCAGTAGTATAAATAGAGGGCAGATGAACACTGAAGCTTTCTTT
cdr3_aa: CASSINRGQMNTEAFF

clone_size: few
v_call: TRBV5-6
d_call: TRBD1
j_call: TRBJ1-4
cdr3_nt: TGTGCCAGCAGCTTGGCAGACAGGGATAATGAAAAACTGTTTTTT
cdr3_aa: CASSLADRDNEKLFF

clone_size: .
v_call: TRBV10-3
d_call: TRBD1
j_call: TRBJ2-5
cdr3_nt: TGTGCCATCGGTCATCGCCGGACAGGGGAACAAGAGACCCAGTACTTC
cdr3_aa: CAIGHRRTGEQETQYF

clone_size: .
v_call: TRBV7-2
d_call: .
j_call: TRBJ1-5
cdr3_nt: TGTGCCGGCCCAATGGGGGACTATAGCAATCAGCCCCAGCATTTT
cdr3_aa: CAGPMGDYSNQPQHF

clone_size: .
v_call: TRBV6-5
d_call: .
j_call: TRBJ1-1
cdr3_nt: TGTGCCAGCAGTAGATCCAGACAAATGAACACTGAAGCTTTCTTT
cdr3_aa: CASSRSRQMNTEAFF

clone_size: .
v_call: TRBV4-1
d_call: TRBD1
j_call: TRBJ1-1
cdr3_nt: TGCGCCAGCAGCCATGCCGGGACAGGGGGCACTGAAGCTTTCTTT
cdr3_aa: CASSHAGTGGTEAFF

clone_size: .
v_call: TRBV18
d_call: TRBD2
j_call: TRBJ2-3
cdr3_nt: TGTGCCAGCTCACTCAGGACTAGCGGAAGCACAGATACGCAGTATTTT
cdr3_aa: CASSLRTSGSTDTQYF

clone_size: .
v_call: TRBV15
d_call: TRBD1
j_call: TRBJ1-2
cdr3_nt: TGTGCCACCAGCAGAGCAAGGGGGCGCGGCTACACCTTC
cdr3_aa: CATSRARGRGYTF

clone_size: .
v_call: TRBV4-2
d_call: TRBD1
j_call: TRBJ1-2
cdr3_nt: TGTGCCAGCAGCCAACTCGCGACAGGGATTATTTATGGCTACACCTTC
cdr3_aa: CASSQLATGIIYGYTF

clone_size: .
v_call: TRBV15
d_call: TRBD1
j_call: TRBJ1-4
cdr3_nt: TGTGCCACCAGCAGTCTACAGGGGGCTGATGAAAAACTGTTTTTT
cdr3_aa: CATSSLQGADEKLFF

clone_size: few
v_call: TRBV27
d_call: .
j_call: TRBJ1-5
cdr3_nt: TGTGCCAGCCGATCGACAGCTCCGACCTATAGCAATCAGCCCCAGCATTTT
cdr3_aa: CASRSTAPTYSNQPQHF